Detailed here is one T cell receptor beta chain. The antigen is unknown. Each TCR beta cDNA library carried unique molecular identifiers. MiXCR, run by TCRdb on the PCR reads, gives a single entry per CDR3 protein. Here the sample spans 700,000 to 800,000 distinct CDR3 sequences, roughly 29% being singletons. The data were taken from a study of post-analysis software for immune sequencing data. Study-level results: Same-batch samples co-clustered strongly by F measure.

This clonotype was sampled from a girl aged 5 to 17 with multiple sclerosis. The specimen sequenced was blood.

CDR3 sequence: CSVLSGGRNEQFF. The CDR3 region has the DNA TGCAGCGTTTTATCGGGAGGCCGGAATGAGCAGTTCTTC. V and J are TRBV29-1 and TRBJ2-1; 7 nucleotides agree with TRBD2. The CDR3 sequence is 13 residues long. V gave up 5 bases and J gave up 7 bases; unmatched junction bases: 8. Per the germline V gene, CDR1 is SQVTM and CDR2 is ANQGSEA.